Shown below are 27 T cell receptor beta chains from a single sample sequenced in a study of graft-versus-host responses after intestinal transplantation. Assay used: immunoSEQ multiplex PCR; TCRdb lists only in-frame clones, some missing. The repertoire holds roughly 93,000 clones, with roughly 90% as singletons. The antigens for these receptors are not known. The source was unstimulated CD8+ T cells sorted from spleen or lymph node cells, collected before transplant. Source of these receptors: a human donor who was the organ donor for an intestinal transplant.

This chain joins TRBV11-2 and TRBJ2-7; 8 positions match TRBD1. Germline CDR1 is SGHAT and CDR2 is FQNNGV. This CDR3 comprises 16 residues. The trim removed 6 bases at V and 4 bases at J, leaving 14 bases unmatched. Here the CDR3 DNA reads TGTGCCAGCAGTTCCTCAACATCAGGGGGCGGGTACGAGCAGTACTTC. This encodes CASSSSTSGGGYEQYF.

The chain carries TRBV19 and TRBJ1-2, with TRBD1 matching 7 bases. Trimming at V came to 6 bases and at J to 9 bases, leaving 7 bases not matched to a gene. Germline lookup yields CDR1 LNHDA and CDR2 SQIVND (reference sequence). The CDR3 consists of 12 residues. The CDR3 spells CASRNRGLRYTF. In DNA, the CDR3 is TGTGCCAGTAGAAACAGGGGACTTCGCTACACCTTC.

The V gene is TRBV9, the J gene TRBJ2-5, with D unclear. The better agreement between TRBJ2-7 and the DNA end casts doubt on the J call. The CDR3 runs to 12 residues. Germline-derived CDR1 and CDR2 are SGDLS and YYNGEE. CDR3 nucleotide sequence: TGTGCCAGCAGCTCGAGCTCCTACGAGCAGTACTTC. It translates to CASSSSSYEQYF.

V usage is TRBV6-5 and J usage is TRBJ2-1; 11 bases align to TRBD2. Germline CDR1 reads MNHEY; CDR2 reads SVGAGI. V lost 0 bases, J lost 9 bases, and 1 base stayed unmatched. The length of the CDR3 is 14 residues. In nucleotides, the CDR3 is TGTGCCAGCAGTTACTCGCTAGCGGGGGGTGAGCAGTTCTTC. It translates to CASSYSLAGGEQFF.

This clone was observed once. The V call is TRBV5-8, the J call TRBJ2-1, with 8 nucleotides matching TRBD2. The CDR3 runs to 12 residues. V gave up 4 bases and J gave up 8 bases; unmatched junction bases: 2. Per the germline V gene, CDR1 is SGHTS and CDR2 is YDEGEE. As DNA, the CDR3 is TGTGCCAGCAGCCTGCGGGGGGATGAGCAGTTCTTC. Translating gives CASSLRGDEQFF.

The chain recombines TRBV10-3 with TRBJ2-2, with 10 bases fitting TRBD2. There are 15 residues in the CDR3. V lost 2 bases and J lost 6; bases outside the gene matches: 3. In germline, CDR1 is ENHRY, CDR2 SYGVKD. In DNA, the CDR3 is TGTGCCATCAGTGAGCCGGGACTAGCGTCCGGGGAGCTGTTTTTT. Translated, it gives CAISEPGLASGELFF.

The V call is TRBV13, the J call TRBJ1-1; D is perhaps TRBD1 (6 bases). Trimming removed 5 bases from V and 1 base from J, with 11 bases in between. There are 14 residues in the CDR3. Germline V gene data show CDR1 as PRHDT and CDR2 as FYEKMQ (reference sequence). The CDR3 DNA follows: TGTGCCAGCAGCCTTGACAGGACGAACACTGAAGCTTTCTTT. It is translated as CASSLDRTNTEAFF.

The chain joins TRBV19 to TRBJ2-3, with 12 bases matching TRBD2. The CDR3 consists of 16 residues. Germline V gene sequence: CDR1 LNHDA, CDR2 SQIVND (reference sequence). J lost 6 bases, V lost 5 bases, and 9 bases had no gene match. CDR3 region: CASSFGLAGPSDTQYF. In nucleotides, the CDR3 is TGTGCCAGTAGTTTTGGACTAGCGGGACCCTCCGATACGCAGTATTTT.

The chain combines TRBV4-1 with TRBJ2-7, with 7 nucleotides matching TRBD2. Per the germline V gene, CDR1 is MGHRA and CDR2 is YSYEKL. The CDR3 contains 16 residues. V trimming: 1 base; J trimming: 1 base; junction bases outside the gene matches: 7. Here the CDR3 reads CASSQAEAGESYEQYF. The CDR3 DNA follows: TGCGCCAGCAGCCAAGCCGAGGCGGGGGAGTCCTACGAGCAGTACTTC.

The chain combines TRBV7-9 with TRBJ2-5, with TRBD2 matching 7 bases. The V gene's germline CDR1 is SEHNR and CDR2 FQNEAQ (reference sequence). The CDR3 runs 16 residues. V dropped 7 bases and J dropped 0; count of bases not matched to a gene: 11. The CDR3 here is CASTIPVAGDQETQYF. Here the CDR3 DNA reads TGTGCCAGCACTATCCCGGTGGCGGGGGACCAAGAGACCCAGTACTTC.

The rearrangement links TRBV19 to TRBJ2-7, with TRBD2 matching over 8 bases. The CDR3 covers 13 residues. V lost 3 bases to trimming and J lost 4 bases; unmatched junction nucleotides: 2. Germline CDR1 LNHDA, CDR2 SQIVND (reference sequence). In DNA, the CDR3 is TGTGCCAGTAGTATGGGACTAGGGTACGAGCAGTACTTC. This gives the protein CASSMGLGYEQYF. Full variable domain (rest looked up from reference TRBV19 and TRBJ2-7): DGGITQSPKYLFRKEGQNVTLSCEQNLNHDAMYWYRQDPGQGLRLIYYSQIVNDFQKGDIAEGYSVSREKKESFPLTVTSAQKNPTAFYLCASSMGLGYEQYFGPGTRLTVT.

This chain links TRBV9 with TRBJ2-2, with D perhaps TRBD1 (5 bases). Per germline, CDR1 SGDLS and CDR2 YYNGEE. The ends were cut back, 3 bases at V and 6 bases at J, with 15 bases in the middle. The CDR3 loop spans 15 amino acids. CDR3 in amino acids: CASSGFREKAGELFF. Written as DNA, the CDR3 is TGTGCCAGCAGCGGATTCAGGGAAAAGGCCGGGGAGCTGTTTTTT.

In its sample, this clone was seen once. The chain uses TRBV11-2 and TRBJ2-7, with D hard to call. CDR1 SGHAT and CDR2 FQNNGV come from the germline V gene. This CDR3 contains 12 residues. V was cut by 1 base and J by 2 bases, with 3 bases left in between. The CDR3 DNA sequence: TGTGCCAGCAGCTTAGTCACCTACGAGCAGTACTTC. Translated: CASSLVTYEQYF. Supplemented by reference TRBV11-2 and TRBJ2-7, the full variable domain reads EAGVAQSPRYKIIEKRQSVAFWCNPISGHATLYWYQQILGQGPKLLIQFQNNGVVDDSQLPKDRFSAERLKGVDSTLKIQPAKLEDSAVYLCASSLVTYEQYFGPGTRLTVT.

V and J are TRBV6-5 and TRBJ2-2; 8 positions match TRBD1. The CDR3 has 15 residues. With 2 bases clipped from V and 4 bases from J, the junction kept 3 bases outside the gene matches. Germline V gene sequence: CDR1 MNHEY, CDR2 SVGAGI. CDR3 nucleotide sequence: TGTGCCAGCAGTTACGACAGGGGAGGCACCGGGGAGCTGTTTTTT. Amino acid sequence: CASSYDRGGTGELFF.

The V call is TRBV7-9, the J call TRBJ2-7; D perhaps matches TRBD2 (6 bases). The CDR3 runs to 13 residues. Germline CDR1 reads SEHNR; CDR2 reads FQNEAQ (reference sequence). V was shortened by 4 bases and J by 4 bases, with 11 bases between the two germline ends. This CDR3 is CASSYYAGYEQYF. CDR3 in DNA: TGTGCCAGCAGCTACTACGCGGGGTACGAGCAGTACTTC. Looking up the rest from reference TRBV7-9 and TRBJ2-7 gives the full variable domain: DTGVSQNPRHKITKRGQNVTFRCDPISEHNRLYWYRQTLGQGPEFLTYFQNEAQLEKSRLLSDRFSAERPKGSFSTLEIQRTEQGDSAMYLCASSYYAGYEQYFGPGTRLTVT.

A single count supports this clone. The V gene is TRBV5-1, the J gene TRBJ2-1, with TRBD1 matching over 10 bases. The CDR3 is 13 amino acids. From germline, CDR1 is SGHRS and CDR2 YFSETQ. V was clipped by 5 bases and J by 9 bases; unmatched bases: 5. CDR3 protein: CASSLGQGGEQFF. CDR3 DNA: TGCGCCAGCAGTTTAGGACAGGGGGGTGAGCAGTTCTTC.

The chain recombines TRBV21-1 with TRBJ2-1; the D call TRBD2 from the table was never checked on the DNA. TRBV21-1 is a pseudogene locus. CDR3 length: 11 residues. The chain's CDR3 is CASTSSVEQFF. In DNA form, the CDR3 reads TGTGCCAGCACCTCCTCGGTTGAGCAGTTCTTC.

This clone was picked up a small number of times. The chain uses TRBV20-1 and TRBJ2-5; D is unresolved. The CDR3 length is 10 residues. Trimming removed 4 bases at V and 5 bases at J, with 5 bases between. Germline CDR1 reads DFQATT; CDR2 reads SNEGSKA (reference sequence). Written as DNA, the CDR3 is TGCAGTGCTATCCGGGAGACCCAGTACTTC. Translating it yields CSAIRETQYF.

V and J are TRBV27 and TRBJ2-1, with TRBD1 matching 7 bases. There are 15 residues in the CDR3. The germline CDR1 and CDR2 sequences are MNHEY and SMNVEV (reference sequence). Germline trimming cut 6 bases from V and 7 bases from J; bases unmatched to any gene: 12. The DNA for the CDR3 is TGTGCCAGCAGGCTGACAGGGAACCCTTCAAATGAGCAGTTCTTC. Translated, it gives CASRLTGNPSNEQFF.

The CDR3 protein is CASSQIRRNEQFF. The CDR3 DNA is TGCGCCAGCAGCCAAATTAGGCGGAATGAGCAGTTCTTC. The V call is TRBV4-1, the J call TRBJ2-1, with unresolved D. The CDR3 has 13 residues. CDR1 MGHRA and CDR2 YSYEKL come from the germline V gene. Trimming cost V 2 bases and J 7 bases, with 9 bases left between them.

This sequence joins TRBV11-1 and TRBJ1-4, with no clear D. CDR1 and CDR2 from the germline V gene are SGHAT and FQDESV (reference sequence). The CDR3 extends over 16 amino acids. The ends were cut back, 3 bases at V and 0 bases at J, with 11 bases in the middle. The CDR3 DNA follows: TGTGCCAGCAGCTTGAACCACGGTCCAACTAATGAAAAACTGTTTTTT. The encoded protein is CASSLNHGPTNEKLFF.

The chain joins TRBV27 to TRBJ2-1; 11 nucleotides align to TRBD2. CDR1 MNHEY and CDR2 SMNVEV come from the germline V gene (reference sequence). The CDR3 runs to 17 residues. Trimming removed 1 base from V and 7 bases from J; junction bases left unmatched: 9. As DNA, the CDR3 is TGTGCCAGCAGTTTATACTCCGGGACTAGCGGCTCTAATGAGCAGTTCTTC. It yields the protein CASSLYSGTSGSNEQFF.

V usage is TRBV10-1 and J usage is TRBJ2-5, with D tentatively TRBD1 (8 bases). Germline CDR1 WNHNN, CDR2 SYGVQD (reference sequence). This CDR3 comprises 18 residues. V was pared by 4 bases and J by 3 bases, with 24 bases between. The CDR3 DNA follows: TGCGCCAGCAGTGTGGGCAGGGGGCCGGGGAGGGGAAAAGAGACCCAGTACTTC. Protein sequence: CASSVGRGPGRGKETQYF.

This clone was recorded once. The CDR3 DNA reads as TGTGCCAGCAGCTTAAGTCGGGAGTGGGCCTACGAGCAGTACTTC. As protein: CASSLSREWAYEQYF. J is TRBJ2-7 and V is TRBV7-6, with TRBD2 as a possible D gene (6 bases). This CDR3 region has 15 residues. The germline gives CDR1 SGHVS, CDR2 FNYEAQ. The V gene lost 2 bases and the J gene lost 2 bases, with 13 bases spanning the gap.

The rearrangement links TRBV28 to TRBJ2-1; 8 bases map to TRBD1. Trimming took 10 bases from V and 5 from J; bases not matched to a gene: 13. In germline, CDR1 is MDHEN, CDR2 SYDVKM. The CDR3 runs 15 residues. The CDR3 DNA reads TGTGCCACCAGATTATGGGCAGGGGGCCACAATGAGCAGTTCTTC. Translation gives CATRLWAGGHNEQFF.

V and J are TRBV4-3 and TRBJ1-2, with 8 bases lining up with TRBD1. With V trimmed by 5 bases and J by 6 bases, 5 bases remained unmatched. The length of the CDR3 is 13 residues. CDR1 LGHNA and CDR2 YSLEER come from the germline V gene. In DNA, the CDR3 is TGCGCCAGCAGCACAGGGGGGTGGAATGGCTACACCTTC. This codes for CASSTGGWNGYTF.

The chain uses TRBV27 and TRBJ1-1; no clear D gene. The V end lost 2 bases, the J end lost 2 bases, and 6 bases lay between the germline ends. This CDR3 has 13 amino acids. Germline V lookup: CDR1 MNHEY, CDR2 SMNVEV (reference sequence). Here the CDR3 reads CASSLQANTEAFF. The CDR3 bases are TGTGCCAGCAGTTTACAGGCCAACACTGAAGCTTTCTTT.